What follows is one TCR beta chain and its context. Its target is unknown. This entry is derived from a study of shared clonotypes between healthy human individuals. Study overall: The plates for each donor numbered three CD4 naive, three CD4 memory, two CD8 naive and one CD8 memory.

The split of CD4+ cells yielded CD45RA+ naive and CD45RA-negative memory subsets. The study, taken as a whole, reports: The study found lower generation probabilities in non-shared clonotypes than in those shared by all four donors. Of the naive CD4 clonotypes, about 5.4% were shared across a handful of donors.

J was trimmed by 3 bases and V by 7 bases; bases with no gene match: 8. CDR1 and CDR2 from the germline V gene are MNHNS and SASEGT. The length of the CDR3 is 15 residues. Some clones are missing from TCRdb's copy, which holds only in-frame ones; the method was immunoSEQ multiplex PCR. This table has 1 million to 1.3 million clones, around three quarters appearing once. This sequence joins TRBV6-1 and TRBJ2-7, with TRBD2 matching over 11 bases. The specimen sequenced was memory CD4+ T cells from PBMCs. Noted subset: CD45RA-negative fraction. The sequence derives from a young man in good health. Some clones in this sample may be carry-over from other donors' samples. The CDR3 nucleotides read TGTGCCAGCACCACAGGCGGGACTAGCGGCTACGAGCAGTACTTC. It specifies CASTTGGTSGYEQYF.